These T cell receptor beta chains were read from a single sample in a study of shared clonotypes between healthy human individuals. Clones were sequenced by immunoSEQ multiplex PCR, and TCRdb holds only the in-frame ones, with some missing. The sample has 2 million to 2.5 million clones, approximately 94% seen once. The sample was naive CD4+ T cells sorted from blood. The receptors stem from a man between 18 and 35 years old in good health. Both conserved end residues are part of each CDR3. Fields, in order: V gene, J gene, CDR3 protein.

v_gene: TRBV5-6
j_gene: TRBJ2-7
CDR3aa: CASSSSGTGDYEQYF

v_gene: TRBV6-5
j_gene: TRBJ1-3
CDR3aa: CASSYDALRNTIYF

v_gene: TRBV9
j_gene: TRBJ2-7
CDR3aa: CASSVRDGKGYEQYF

v_gene: TRBV2
j_gene: TRBJ2-5
CDR3aa: CARGTRKETQYF

v_gene: TRBV5-4
j_gene: TRBJ2-7
CDR3aa: CASSPGVAVSSYEQYF

v_gene: TRBV7-9
j_gene: TRBJ1-5
CDR3aa: CASSLGDFQPQHF

v_gene: TRBV5-1
j_gene: TRBJ1-1
CDR3aa: CASSLGTMNTEAFF

v_gene: TRBV5-1
j_gene: TRBJ2-3
CDR3aa: CASSLRPSTDTQYF

v_gene: TRBV18
j_gene: TRBJ2-5
CDR3aa: CASSPPERETQYF

v_gene: TRBV9
j_gene: TRBJ1-3
CDR3aa: CASSARAGVYSGNTIYF

v_gene: TRBV7-2
j_gene: TRBJ2-3
CDR3aa: CASSLFWDSGSGEDTQYF

v_gene: TRBV10-1
j_gene: TRBJ2-3
CDR3aa: CASSEKPIDTQYF

v_gene: TRBV10-3
j_gene: TRBJ2-1
CDR3aa: CAISSSGNEQFF

v_gene: TRBV14
j_gene: TRBJ1-4
CDR3aa: CASSPRGIGEKLFF

v_gene: TRBV2
j_gene: TRBJ2-7
CDR3aa: CASRTGPGEQYF

v_gene: TRBV5-1
j_gene: TRBJ1-2
CDR3aa: CASSAAGDGYTF

v_gene: TRBV4-3
j_gene: TRBJ2-1
CDR3aa: CASSQAAASGRYEQFF

v_gene: TRBV18
j_gene: TRBJ1-2
CDR3aa: CASSPSGVTYGYTF

v_gene: TRBV5-1
j_gene: TRBJ2-5
CDR3aa: CASSPRGVGGGETQYF

v_gene: TRBV10-3
j_gene: TRBJ2-7
CDR3aa: CAISDAPYEQYF

v_gene: TRBV6-1
j_gene: TRBJ1-4
CDR3aa: CASRALTSGDEKLFF

v_gene: TRBV6-5
j_gene: TRBJ1-2
CDR3aa: CASSAGTNYGYTF

v_gene: TRBV6-1
j_gene: TRBJ1-1
CDR3aa: CASSEAQVQAFF

v_gene: TRBV10-3
j_gene: TRBJ2-7
CDR3aa: CAISEFSGAIRTYEQYF

v_gene: TRBV5-4
j_gene: TRBJ2-2
CDR3aa: CASSSTGLGTGELFF

v_gene: TRBV4-1
j_gene: TRBJ1-2
CDR3aa: CARSQEPGGGYGYTF

v_gene: TRBV5-1
j_gene: TRBJ2-2
CDR3aa: CASSLLAANTGELFF

v_gene: TRBV11-2
j_gene: TRBJ2-1
CDR3aa: CASSSSRGDEQFF

v_gene: TRBV5-6
j_gene: TRBJ1-3
CDR3aa: CASSLITGNTIYF

v_gene: TRBV9
j_gene: TRBJ2-2
CDR3aa: CASTLGTNTGELFF

v_gene: TRBV19
j_gene: TRBJ1-1
CDR3aa: CASSKDRYSYLLTFF

v_gene: TRBV5-4
j_gene: TRBJ1-6
CDR3aa: CASSLFGQDNSPLHF

v_gene: TRBV6-6
j_gene: TRBJ1-2
CDR3aa: CASTRDGWSYGYTF

v_gene: TRBV5-1
j_gene: TRBJ2-2
CDR3aa: CASSSSGVTGELFF

v_gene: TRBV5-4
j_gene: TRBJ2-2
CDR3aa: CASSHTTANTGELFF

v_gene: TRBV11-3
j_gene: TRBJ2-7
CDR3aa: CASSLGVDPPYEQYF

v_gene: TRBV11-2
j_gene: TRBJ2-7
CDR3aa: CASSFDDYSSYEQYF

v_gene: TRBV6-6
j_gene: TRBJ1-1
CDR3aa: CASSYSEGITEAFF

v_gene: TRBV29-1
j_gene: TRBJ2-7
CDR3aa: CSVRLADSYEQYF

v_gene: TRBV5-4
j_gene: TRBJ1-2
CDR3aa: CASSLAGARDYTF

v_gene: TRBV7-2
j_gene: TRBJ2-7
CDR3aa: CASSLVGGLYEQYF